A single sample is the source of the 30 T cell receptor beta chains below, sequenced in a study of shared clonotypes between healthy human individuals. Clones were read by immunoSEQ multiplex PCR, and TCRdb kept only the in-frame ones, dropping some. The repertoire holds some 900,000 clones, with 76% as singletons. Sample: memory CD4+ T cells sorted from blood. Subset defined: CD45RA-negative fraction. Source of these receptors: a man in his late teens or twenties in good health.

The chain links TRBV29-1 to TRBJ2-2; D may correspond to TRBD1 or TRBD2 (6 bases each). Germline V gives CDR1 SQVTM, CDR2 ANQGSEA. This CDR3 spans 10 amino acids. Trimming cost V 7 bases and J 13 bases, with 13 bases left between them. The CDR3 DNA sequence: TGCAGCGCCAGACAGGAGGGGCTGTTTTTT. As protein: CSARQEGLFF.

This clone was picked up one time. The chain is built from TRBV6-5 and TRBJ2-2, with D tentatively TRBD1 or TRBD2 (6 bases each). The germline gives CDR1 MNHEY, CDR2 SVGAGI. Trimming took off 10 bases at V and 5 bases at J, with 20 bases between the two ends. The CDR3 has 15 residues. The CDR3 is CAIKGGHHSTGELFF. The CDR3 bases are TGTGCCATCAAGGGGGGACATCATAGTACCGGGGAGCTGTTTTTT.

This sequence joins TRBV11-3 and TRBJ2-3; perhaps TRBD1 as D (5 bases). Deletions cut 2 bases from V and 4 bases from J, with 16 bases between. CDR3 length: 16 amino acids. Germline lookup yields CDR1 SGHNT and CDR2 YENEEA. CDR3 coding DNA: TGTGCCAGCAGCTTATCAGGGCCCGACCGGGCAGATACGCAGTATTTT. This encodes CASSLSGPDRADTQYF.

V and J are TRBV7-2 and TRBJ1-5; D is unclear. CDR1 is SGHTA, CDR2 FQGNSA, per germline. V lost 4 bases to trimming and J lost 4 bases, with 5 bases between them. The CDR3 totals 12 residues. This chain's CDR3 is CASSSLNQPQHF. The DNA for the CDR3 is TGTGCCAGCAGCTCCCTAAATCAGCCCCAGCATTTT.

The V call is TRBV10-2, the J call TRBJ2-4, with 9 bases identical to TRBD2. Germline CDR1 reads WSHSY; CDR2 reads SAAADI. The J segment lost 0 bases and the V segment lost 2 bases, leaving 8 bases of the junction unmatched. The CDR3 is made up of 18 amino acids. In DNA form, the CDR3 reads TGCGCCAGCAGTGAGAGGGTAGCGGGGGATTTAGCCAAAAACATTCAGTACTTC. Translation: CASSERVAGDLAKNIQYF.

This clone was seen more than once but under ten times. The rearrangement links TRBV5-6 to TRBJ1-1, with 9 bases lining up with TRBD1. Germline V gene data show CDR1 as SGHDT and CDR2 as YYEEEE. V gave up 3 bases and J gave up 3 bases; unmatched junction bases: 3. CDR3 size: 14 residues. The CDR3 sequence is CASSSRDRDTEAFF. CDR3 sequence (DNA): TGTGCCAGCAGCTCCCGGGACAGGGACACTGAAGCTTTCTTT.

This chain connects TRBV5-8 to TRBJ2-2; TRBD2 is a possible D gene (6 bases). There are 18 residues in the CDR3. Trimming took off 2 bases at V and 0 bases at J, with 17 bases between the two ends. The V gene's germline CDR1 is SGHTS and CDR2 YDEGEE. Here the CDR3 DNA reads TGTGCCAGCAGCTTCGGGACTGGAAGGCATTCGAACACCGGGGAGCTGTTTTTT. Protein: CASSFGTGRHSNTGELFF. Complete variable domain (other parts from reference TRBV5-8 and TRBJ2-2): EAGVTQSPTHLIKTRGQQATLRCSPISGHTSVYWYQQALGLGLQFLLWYDEGEERNRGNFPPRFSGRQFPNYSSELNVNALELEDSALYLCASSFGTGRHSNTGELFFGEGSRLTVL.

The V gene is TRBV7-8, the J gene TRBJ1-3; no definite D call. V shed 1 base and J shed 4 bases, with 5 bases lying between them. Germline V lookup: CDR1 SGHVS, CDR2 FQNEAQ. The CDR3 totals 13 residues. CDR3 DNA: TGTGCCAGCAGCTTAGTTCGCGGAAACACCATATATTTT. Translated, it gives CASSLVRGNTIYF. Based on the CDR3 plus reference TRBV7-8 and TRBJ1-3, the full variable domain is GAGVSQSPRYKVAKRGQDVALRCDPISGHVSLFWYQQALGQGPEFLTYFQNEAQLDKSGLPSDRFFAERPEGSVSTLKIQRTQQEDSAVYLCASSLVRGNTIYFGEGSWLTVV.

The V gene is TRBV13, the J gene TRBJ1-4; D remains unclear. The CDR3 totals 14 residues. CDR1 is PRHDT, CDR2 FYEKMQ, per germline (reference sequence). Trimming removed 3 bases from V and 4 bases from J, with 9 bases in between. The DNA of the CDR3 is TGTGCCAGCAGCTTGGACGGCCGTAATGAAAAACTGTTTTTT. Translating it yields CASSLDGRNEKLFF.

This clone has just one count. The chain recombines TRBV29-1 with TRBJ2-7; D is ambiguous. From germline, CDR1 is SQVTM and CDR2 ANQGSEA. The length of the CDR3 is 10 residues. V lost 3 bases and J lost 12, with 12 bases in between. The CDR3 reads CSVEVRVGYF. Here the CDR3 DNA reads TGCAGCGTTGAGGTAAGGGTAGGGTACTTC.

The chain combines TRBV7-2 with TRBJ2-1; D gene unclear. The V end was cut by 5 bases, the J end by 7 bases, with 15 bases between. Germline V gene lookup returns CDR1 SGHTA and CDR2 FQGNSA. The CDR3 totals 14 residues. CDR3 residues: CASSAAWAKNEQFF. The DNA of the CDR3 is TGTGCCAGCAGCGCGGCTTGGGCTAAGAATGAGCAGTTCTTC.

This clone showed up just once. The chain joins TRBV30 to TRBJ1-2; no clear D. V was trimmed by 3 bases and J by 1 base, leaving 9 bases between them. The CDR3 has 13 residues. Germline lookup yields CDR1 GTSNPN and CDR2 SVGIG (reference sequence). As DNA, the CDR3 is TGTGCCTGGAGATCGACACATAACTATGGCTACACCTTC. Its translation: CAWRSTHNYGYTF.

This clone showed up just a few times. The CDR3 coding sequence is TGTGCCAGCAGCTTAACAGTGAACACCGGGGAGCTGTTTTTT. The encoded protein is CASSLTVNTGELFF. V gene TRBV11-2 combines with J gene TRBJ2-2; no firm D call. Germline CDR1 and CDR2: SGHAT and FQNNGV. The V end lost 2 bases, the J end lost 1 base, and 5 bases lay between the germline ends. The CDR3 consists of 14 residues.

The rearrangement uses TRBV4-1 and TRBJ2-3, with 8 positions matching TRBD1. Trimming took 5 bases from V and 3 from J; bases not matched to a gene: 10. This CDR3 is 16 amino acids long. CDR1 is MGHRA and CDR2 is YSYEKL in the germline V gene. Here the CDR3 reads CASSSGQGLGTDTQYF. The CDR3 DNA reads as TGCGCCAGCAGCTCCGGACAGGGTCTTGGGACAGATACGCAGTATTTT.

CDR3 bases: TGTGCCAGCACCGACCAGGGGTGGAAAGCTTTCTTT. Residues: CASTDQGWKAFF. The chain has TRBV6-5 and TRBJ1-1; a possible D gene is TRBD1 (6 bases). CDR3 length equals 12 residues. Trimming removed 7 bases from V and 9 bases from J, with 15 bases in between. The germline V gene has CDR1 MNHEY and CDR2 SVGAGI.

The CDR3 DNA sequence: TGTGCCAGCAGTCGTCCGGGACAGAACTACAATGAGCAGTTCTTC. Amino acids: CASSRPGQNYNEQFF. This chain links TRBV27 with TRBJ2-1, with TRBD1 matching over 7 bases. From germline, CDR1 is MNHEY and CDR2 SMNVEV (reference sequence). This CDR3 contains 15 residues. Germline trimming cut 5 bases from V and 3 bases from J; bases unmatched to any gene: 7.

This clone came up once. The V call is TRBV6-5, the J call TRBJ1-5; D is unclear. The CDR3 has 14 residues. Per germline, CDR1 MNHEY and CDR2 SVGAGI. The germline V and J ends were trimmed by 10 bases and 0 bases, with 13 bases remaining between them. DNA for the CDR3: TGTGCCACCGGAGAGACTTTTAGCAATCAGCCCCAGCATTTT. Residues: CATGETFSNQPQHF.

CDR3 nucleotides: TGTGCCAGCAGAGATACCGGGACAGGGGGTGGCTATGGCTACACCTTC. As protein: CASRDTGTGGGYGYTF. The chain employs TRBV6-6 and TRBJ1-2, with 11 bases identical to TRBD1. Per germline, CDR1 MNHNY and CDR2 SVGAGI (reference sequence). V lost 6 bases, J lost 4 bases, and 10 bases stayed unmatched. There are 16 residues in the CDR3.

Regarding this clone: Other DNA sequences in the same sample also yield this CDR3. The V and J genes are TRBV5-1 and TRBJ1-2; 7 nucleotides agree with TRBD1. This CDR3 region has 14 residues. J gave up 2 bases and V 5 bases, and 6 bases lay outside the gene matches. Per the germline V gene, CDR1 is SGHRS and CDR2 is YFSETQ. The CDR3 reads CASSSGTANYGYTF. CDR3 coding DNA: TGCGCCAGCAGTTCCGGGACAGCCAACTATGGCTACACCTTC.

The V gene is TRBV2, the J gene TRBJ2-5; possibly TRBD1 or TRBD2 for D (5 bases each). The ends were cut back, 6 bases at V and 5 bases at J, with 10 bases in the middle. This CDR3 contains 12 residues. Germline V CDR1 and CDR2: SNHLY, FYNNEI. The CDR3 DNA reads as TGTGCCAGCAGAGCCGAGGGGGAGACCCAGTACTTC. As protein: CASRAEGETQYF.

The chain is built from TRBV7-9 and TRBJ2-7; possible D gene TRBD2, 6 bases. Germline CDR1 and CDR2: SEHNR and FQNEAQ (reference sequence). Trimming took off 3 bases at V and 0 bases at J, with 12 bases between the two ends. The CDR3 consists of 15 residues. The CDR3 region is CASSFMGRTSYEQYF. The CDR3 nucleotides read TGTGCCAGCAGCTTTATGGGGAGGACCTCCTACGAGCAGTACTTC.

The V and J genes are TRBV5-1 and TRBJ2-7; a weak D match, TRBD2 (8 bases). In germline, CDR1 is SGHRS, CDR2 YFSETQ. This CDR3 has 17 amino acids. V was clipped by 0 bases and J by 2 bases, with 18 bases between them. The CDR3 sequence: CASSLEPGGDSTYEQYF. DNA of the CDR3: TGCGCCAGCAGCTTGGAACCCGGGGGGGACAGCACCTACGAGCAGTACTTC.

This clone was seen more than once but under ten times. The chain employs TRBV2 and TRBJ1-5, with 8 bases fitting TRBD1. The junction had 6 bases not matched to a gene; V was cut back by 4 bases and J by 7 bases. The CDR3 runs 14 residues. Germline CDR1 reads SNHLY; CDR2 reads FYNNEI. The DNA of the CDR3 is TGTGCCAGCAGTGTGTCAGGGGGCCGACAGCCCCAGCATTTT. This encodes CASSVSGGRQPQHF.

The CDR3 DNA is TGTGCCAGCAGCTTAGATTCCCCAGGCCAGCCCCAGCATTTT. This codes for CASSLDSPGQPQHF. V usage is TRBV11-2 and J usage is TRBJ1-5; D unresolved. Trimming removed 0 bases from V and 7 bases from J, with 10 bases in between. From germline, CDR1 is SGHAT and CDR2 FQNNGV. The CDR3 contains 14 residues.

On this clone: The sample carries other DNA sequences with the same CDR3. The chain is built from TRBV28 and TRBJ2-5; D remains ambiguous. The CDR3 has 13 residues. Trimming took off 3 bases at V and 4 bases at J, with 9 bases between the two ends. Germline V gene lookup returns CDR1 MDHEN and CDR2 SYDVKM. This CDR3 reads CASSFHSPETQYF. DNA for the CDR3: TGTGCCAGCAGTTTTCATTCCCCAGAGACCCAGTACTTC.

This rearrangement joins TRBV18 to TRBJ2-7; D gene ambiguous. Between the trimmed V and J ends, which lost 3 bases and 2 bases, there was a span of 11 bases. CDR3 length: 14 amino acids. Germline CDR1 reads KGHSH; CDR2 reads LQKENI. This CDR3 is CASSPDNLAYEQYF. CDR3 sequence (DNA): TGTGCCAGCTCACCCGACAATCTGGCCTACGAGCAGTACTTC.

This clone came up a few times. J is TRBJ1-1 and V is TRBV4-1; perhaps TRBD1 as D (5 bases). Looked up from germline, CDR1 is MGHRA and CDR2 is YSYEKL. This CDR3 contains 15 residues. Trimming removed 2 bases from V and 7 bases from J, with 17 bases in between. DNA of the CDR3: TGCGCCAGCAGCCAACCAGGAGAGAGAAGGGGTGAAGCTTTCTTT. Translating gives CASSQPGERRGEAFF.

The V call is TRBV5-1, the J call TRBJ2-7; the D gene is possibly TRBD2 (6 bases). The V gene lost 4 bases and the J gene lost 1 base, with 15 bases spanning the gap. CDR3 length: 15 residues. Germline CDR1 SGHRS, CDR2 YFSETQ. The CDR3 DNA sequence: TGCGCCAGCAGCACGCAGGAAGGGAGGTCCTACGAGCAGTACTTC. Amino acid sequence: CASSTQEGRSYEQYF. The whole variable domain, filled in from reference TRBV5-1 and TRBJ2-7, reads KAGVTQTPRYLIKTRGQQVTLSCSPISGHRSVSWYQQTPGQGLQFLFEYFSETQRNKGNFPGRFSGRQFSNSRSEMNVSTLELGDSALYLCASSTQEGRSYEQYFGPGTRLTVT.

This clone was detected only a few times. The chain employs TRBV5-4 and TRBJ1-4, with D tentatively TRBD1 (6 bases). The germline V and J ends were trimmed by 3 bases and 1 base, with 13 bases remaining between them. CDR1 is SGHNT and CDR2 is YYREEE in the germline V gene (reference sequence). The CDR3 is 16 residues long. In nucleotides, the CDR3 is TGTGCCAGCAGCTCGAATCCACAGGGAACTAATGAAAAACTGTTTTTT. Residues: CASSSNPQGTNEKLFF. The entire variable domain, with the rest obtained from reference TRBV5-4 and TRBJ1-4, is as follows: ETGVTQSPTHLIKTRGQQVTLRCSSQSGHNTVSWYQQALGQGPQFIFQYYREEENGRGNFPPRFSGLQFPNYSSELNVNALELDDSALYLCASSSNPQGTNEKLFFGSGTQLSVL.

This clone was detected once. J is TRBJ1-1 and V is TRBV10-2; D not resolved. Germline assignment: CDR1 WSHSY and CDR2 SAAADI. The V and J ends lost 6 bases and 7 bases respectively, with 9 bases between them. CDR3 length equals 11 residues. As DNA, the CDR3 is TGCGCCAGCAGCGGCGGCAGTGAAGCTTTCTTT. Translating gives CASSGGSEAFF.